One and the same sample provided the 20 T cell receptor beta chains below, sequenced in a study of T cells expressing NK-cell markers. TCRdb re-called the 5' RACE reads and catalogs CDR3 proteins one per entry, DNA excluded. The data include 150,000 to 180,000 distinct CDR3 sequences; the top ten clones carry more than 35%. The material sequenced was blood T cells: a sorted CD56 or NKG2C T cell subset, CD4+ or CD8+ T cells, or bulk PBMC T cells (not recorded which). Source of these receptors: a woman in her 50s in good health.

J is TRBJ2-1 and V is TRBV12-3 or TRBV12-4; TCRdb's D call of TRBD1 is untestable without DNA. CDR3 length equals 14 residues. CDR3: CASSLGTVRDEQFF.

Here the CDR3 reads CASSSGGGFYEQFF. This chain uses TRBV7-9 with TRBJ2-1; the D call of TRBD2 rests on TCRdb alone, since no DNA is present to check it. The CDR3 has 14 amino acids. Germline assignment: CDR1 SEHNR and CDR2 FQNEAQ (reference sequence).

This chain links TRBV3-1 with TRBJ2-2; TCRdb returns TRBD2, unconfirmable since there is no DNA. Germline values: CDR1 LGHDT, CDR2 YNNKEL (reference sequence). CDR3 size: 18 residues. The CDR3 sequence: CASDNYGTRALGTGELFF.

The chain employs TRBV7-9 and TRBJ2-1. There are 13 residues in the CDR3. Looked up from germline, CDR1 is SEHNR and CDR2 is FQNEAQ (reference sequence). The CDR3 is CASSFMVSYEQFF. The full variable domain, its missing parts supplied by reference TRBV7-9 and TRBJ2-1, is DTGVSQNPRHKITKRGQNVTFRCDPISEHNRLYWYRQTLGQGPEFLTYFQNEAQLEKSRLLSDRFSAERPKGSFSTLEIQRTEQGDSAMYLCASSFMVSYEQFFGPGTRLTVL.

The chain couples TRBV12-3 or TRBV12-4 to TRBJ1-6. This CDR3 is 12 amino acids long. The CDR3: CASSFGNSPLHF.

The chain combines TRBV7-9 with TRBJ2-5; TCRdb proposes TRBD2, but this gene call is untestable without DNA. The CDR3 runs 15 residues. Germline loops: CDR1 SEHNR, CDR2 FQNEAQ (reference sequence). CDR3 loop: CASRPNVGRVETQYF.

The CDR3 is CASILGSGGTEAFF. The chain carries TRBV11-2 and TRBJ1-1. Germline CDR1 SGHAT, CDR2 FQNNGV. The CDR3 totals 14 residues.

The chain recombines TRBV11-2 with TRBJ1-4; TCRdb gives TRBD1 as the D gene, but with no DNA this cannot be confirmed. Germline loops: CDR1 SGHAT, CDR2 FQNNGV. The CDR3 extends over 16 amino acids. CDR3 loop: CASSEAKGWANEKLFF.

This chain uses TRBV12-3 or TRBV12-4 with TRBJ2-2; TCRdb selects TRBD1, and the lack of DNA leaves this call unchecked. There are 14 residues in the CDR3. Here the CDR3 reads CASRITGLPGELFF.

V usage is TRBV24-1 and J usage is TRBJ2-3; TCRdb's D call, TRBD1, is unchecked because there is no DNA. The CDR3 loop spans 15 amino acids. CDR1 is KGHDR and CDR2 is SFDVKD in the germline V gene. The CDR3 reads CATSDSRKGPDTQYF.

The chain carries TRBV9 and TRBJ2-2; lacking DNA, the TRBD1 call made by TCRdb goes unchecked. There are 16 residues in the CDR3. Germline loops: CDR1 SGDLS, CDR2 YYNGEE. This chain's CDR3 is CASSDPTGANTGELFF.

V usage is TRBV29-1 and J usage is TRBJ2-1; TCRdb picks TRBD1, but there is no DNA to check that call. The CDR3 loop spans 11 amino acids. Germline-derived CDR1 and CDR2 are SQVTM and ANQGSEA. The CDR3 loop reads CRPPSDNEQFF.

The chain is built from TRBV18 and TRBJ2-2; absent DNA, TCRdb's TRBD1 call cannot be checked. This CDR3 is 15 amino acids long. The germline CDR1 and CDR2 sequences are KGHSH and LQKENI. The CDR3 is CASSPWAPGDGELFF.

The chain couples TRBV6-2 or TRBV6-3 to TRBJ2-2; the TCRdb call, TRBD1, lacks DNA for checking. This CDR3 comprises 13 residues. CDR1 and CDR2 (germline): MNHEY, SVGEGT. The CDR3 loop is CASSYRDRGELFF.

The chain recombines TRBV7-9 with TRBJ1-2; TCRdb's D call, TRBD1, is unchecked because there is no DNA. The germline V gene has CDR1 SEHNR and CDR2 FQNEAQ (reference sequence). This CDR3 contains 15 residues. CDR3 region: CASSPKPGGSYGYTF.

The chain uses TRBV12-3 or TRBV12-4 and TRBJ2-7. This CDR3 has 15 residues. The CDR3 here is CASSPVGRTVHEQYF.

The V call is TRBV5-1, the J call TRBJ1-1; TCRdb's assignment of TRBD1 cannot be checked, as there is no DNA. Germline V gives CDR1 SGHRS, CDR2 YFSETQ. This CDR3 region has 14 residues. The CDR3 region is CASSLLDGGTEAFF.

J is TRBJ1-2 and V is TRBV21-1; TCRdb calls TRBD1, which cannot be checked without DNA. TRBV21-1 is annotated as a pseudogene. The CDR3 consists of 14 residues. The CDR3 region is CASSVEQGAYGYTF.

The chain carries TRBV20-1 and TRBJ2-3; TCRdb's D gene call, TRBD2, goes unchecked for lack of DNA. The CDR3 covers 17 residues. Germline-derived CDR1 and CDR2 are DFQATT and SNEGSKA (reference sequence). CDR3 sequence: CSARVIVAGVTPDTQYF.

This chain connects TRBV27 to TRBJ2-5. Germline lookup yields CDR1 MNHEY and CDR2 SMNVEV (reference sequence). The CDR3 covers 14 residues. CDR3 sequence reads: CASSLGVGQETQYF.